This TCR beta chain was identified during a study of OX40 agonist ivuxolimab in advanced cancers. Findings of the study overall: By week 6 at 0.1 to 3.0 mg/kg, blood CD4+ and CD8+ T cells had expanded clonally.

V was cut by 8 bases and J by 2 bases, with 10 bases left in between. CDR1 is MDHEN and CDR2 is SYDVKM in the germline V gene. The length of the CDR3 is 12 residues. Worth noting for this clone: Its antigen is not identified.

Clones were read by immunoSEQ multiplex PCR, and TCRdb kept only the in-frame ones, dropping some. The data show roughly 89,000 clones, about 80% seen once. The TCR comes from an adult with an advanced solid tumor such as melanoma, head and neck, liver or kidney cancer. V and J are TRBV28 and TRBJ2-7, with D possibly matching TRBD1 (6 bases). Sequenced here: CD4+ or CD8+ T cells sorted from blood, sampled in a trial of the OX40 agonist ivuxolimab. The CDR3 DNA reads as TGTGCCAGCTCAGGGGACCCCTACGAGCAGTACTTC. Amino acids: CASSGDPYEQYF.